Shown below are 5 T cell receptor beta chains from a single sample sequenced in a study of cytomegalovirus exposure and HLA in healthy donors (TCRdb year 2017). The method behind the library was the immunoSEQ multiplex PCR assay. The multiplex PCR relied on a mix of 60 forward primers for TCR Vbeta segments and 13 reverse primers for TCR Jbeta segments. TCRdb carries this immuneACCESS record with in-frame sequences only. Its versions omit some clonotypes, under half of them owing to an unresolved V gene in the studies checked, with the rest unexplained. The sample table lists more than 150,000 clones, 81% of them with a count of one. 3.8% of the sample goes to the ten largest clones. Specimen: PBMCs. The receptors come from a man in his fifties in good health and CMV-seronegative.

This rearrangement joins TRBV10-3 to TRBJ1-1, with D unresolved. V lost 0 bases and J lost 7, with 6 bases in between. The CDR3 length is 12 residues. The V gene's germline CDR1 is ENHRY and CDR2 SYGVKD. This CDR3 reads CAISESIYEAFF. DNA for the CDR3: TGTGCCATCAGTGAGTCTATCTATGAAGCTTTCTTT.

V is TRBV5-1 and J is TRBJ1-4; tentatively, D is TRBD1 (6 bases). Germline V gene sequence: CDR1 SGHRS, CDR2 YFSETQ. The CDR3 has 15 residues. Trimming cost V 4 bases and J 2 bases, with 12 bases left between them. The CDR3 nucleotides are TGCGCCAGCAGCGACACCGGACAGACTAATGAAAAACTGTTTTTT. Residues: CASSDTGQTNEKLFF.

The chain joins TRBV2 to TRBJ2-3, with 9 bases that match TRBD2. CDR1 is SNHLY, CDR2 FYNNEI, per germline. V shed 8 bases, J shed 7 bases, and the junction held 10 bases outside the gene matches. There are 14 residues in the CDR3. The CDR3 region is CASGGTSPTNTQYF. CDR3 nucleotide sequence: TGTGCCAGCGGAGGGACTAGCCCAACCAATACGCAGTATTTT. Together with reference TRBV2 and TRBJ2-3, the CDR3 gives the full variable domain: EPEVTQTPSHQVTQMGQEVILRCVPISNHLYFYWYRQILGQKVEFLVSFYNNEISEKSEIFDDQFSVERPDGSNFTLKIRSTKLEDSAMYFCASGGTSPTNTQYFGPGTRLTVL.

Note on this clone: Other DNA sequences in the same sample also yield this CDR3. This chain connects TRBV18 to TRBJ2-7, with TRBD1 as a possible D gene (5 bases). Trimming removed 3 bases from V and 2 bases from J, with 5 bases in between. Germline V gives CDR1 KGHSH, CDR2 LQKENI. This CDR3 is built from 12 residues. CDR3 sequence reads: CASSPGPYEQYF. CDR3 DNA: TGTGCCAGCTCACCGGGGCCCTACGAGCAGTACTTC.

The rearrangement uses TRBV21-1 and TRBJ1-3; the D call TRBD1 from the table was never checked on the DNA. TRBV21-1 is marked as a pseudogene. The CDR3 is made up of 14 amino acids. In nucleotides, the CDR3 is TGTGCCAGCATCCTAACAGGTGCTGGAAACACCATATATTTT. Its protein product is CASILTGAGNTIYF.